The 23 T cell receptor beta chains below come from one sample, sequenced in a study of blood T cell repertoires in COVID-19. Sequencing used immunoSEQ multiplex PCR; TCRdb keeps in-frame clones, though not all of them. The sample shows around 99,000 clones, more than 70% of them seen only once. Sequences were obtained from peripheral blood. The receptors come from a middle-aged man with active or convalescent COVID-19.

The V gene is TRBV2, the J gene TRBJ2-2, with 7 bases matching TRBD1. V lost 5 bases, J lost 7 bases, and 7 bases stayed unmatched. The CDR3 spans 14 residues. Germline loops: CDR1 SNHLY, CDR2 FYNNEI. For the CDR3, the DNA is TGTGCCAGCAGTTTAGACAGGGTTAACGGGGAGCTGTTTTTT. Translated: CASSLDRVNGELFF.

V gene TRBV28 combines with J gene TRBJ1-2; 9 nucleotides align to TRBD1. The CDR3 length is 15 residues. The V gene's germline CDR1 is MDHEN and CDR2 SYDVKM. J gave up 7 bases and V 1 base, and 7 bases lay outside the gene matches. CDR3 protein: CASSLSDRGSIGYTF. Here the CDR3 DNA reads TGTGCCAGCAGTTTATCTGACAGGGGGAGTATTGGCTACACCTTC.

This clone was picked up a small number of times. This chain links TRBV10-3 with TRBJ1-5; no firm D call. From germline, CDR1 is ENHRY and CDR2 SYGVKD. This CDR3 is built from 17 residues. The V end was cut by 8 bases, the J end by 0 bases, with 20 bases between. In DNA form, the CDR3 reads TGTGCCATCTCCAGAGAACTTGGAGCTTCTAGCAATCAGCCCCAGCATTTT. It codes for CAISRELGASSNQPQHF.

The rearrangement links TRBV2 to TRBJ2-3; 14 bases line up with TRBD2. Trimming cost V 8 bases and J 6 bases; bases outside gene matches: 13. Germline V gives CDR1 SNHLY, CDR2 FYNNEI. The CDR3 has 17 residues. Here the CDR3 reads CASFSQTSGRVKDTQYF. DNA of the CDR3: TGTGCCAGCTTTAGTCAGACTAGCGGGAGGGTTAAGGATACGCAGTATTTT.

V and J are TRBV29-1 and TRBJ2-7; 8 bases agree with TRBD1. The V and J ends lost 0 bases and 2 bases, in that order; junction bases with no gene match: 9. CDR1 and CDR2 from the germline V gene are SQVTM and ANQGSEA. This CDR3 has 16 amino acids. The DNA for the CDR3 is TGCAGCGTTGAAGACTTGGACAGGGTGGGGACCTACGAGCAGTACTTC. Its protein product is CSVEDLDRVGTYEQYF.

The chain recombines TRBV28 with TRBJ1-2; D perhaps matches TRBD1 (5 bases). The germline gives CDR1 MDHEN, CDR2 SYDVKM. Trimming pared 4 bases from V and 2 bases from J, leaving 11 bases between. This CDR3 is 14 amino acids long. This CDR3 is CASSSGRENYGYTF. The CDR3 DNA follows: TGTGCCAGCAGTTCGGGACGGGAGAACTATGGCTACACCTTC.

In its sample, this clone was seen a few times. The rearrangement joins TRBV4-3 to TRBJ2-2; weak D call: TRBD1 (6 bases). The germline gives CDR1 LGHNA, CDR2 YSLEER. With 0 bases removed from V and 8 bases from J, the gap between germline ends came to 16 bases. This CDR3 contains 16 residues. CDR3: CASSQDRDTRGGELFF. CDR3 DNA sequence: TGCGCCAGCAGCCAAGACCGGGACACCCGTGGGGGGGAGCTGTTTTTT.

This chain connects TRBV7-2 to TRBJ1-3; 8 nucleotides align to TRBD1. The CDR3 is 15 amino acids. Germline V gene sequence: CDR1 SGHTA, CDR2 FQGNSA. V lost 3 bases, J lost 2 bases, and 3 bases stayed unmatched. The CDR3 here is CASSFPTGAGNTIYF. In nucleotides, the CDR3 is TGTGCCAGCAGCTTCCCGACAGGGGCTGGAAACACCATATATTTT.

This rearrangement joins TRBV6-5 to TRBJ1-6; tentative D call: TRBD1 (5 bases). V dropped 2 bases and J dropped 5 bases, with 7 bases sitting between them. The V gene's germline CDR1 is MNHEY and CDR2 SVGAGI. The CDR3 runs 14 residues. CDR3 sequence (DNA): TGTGCCAGCAGTTACCAGGGAAATAATTCACCCCTCCACTTT. Encoded protein: CASSYQGNNSPLHF.

This sequence joins TRBV7-2 and TRBJ2-3, with 7 bases aligning to TRBD2. Trimming at V came to 7 bases and at J to 0 bases, leaving 7 bases not matched to a gene. The CDR3 runs 15 residues. Germline V gene data show CDR1 as SGHTA and CDR2 as FQGNSA. In DNA form, the CDR3 reads TGTGCCAGCACCCTGGGGGGGGTAAGCACAGATACGCAGTATTTT. Protein product: CASTLGGVSTDTQYF.

The chain employs TRBV4-1 and TRBJ2-7; 9 bases match TRBD2. The ends lost 8 bases at V and 3 bases at J; junction bases unmatched: 8. Germline CDR1 reads MGHRA; CDR2 reads YSYEKL. The CDR3 length is 14 residues. CDR3 bases: TGCGCCAGCGGATTAAGCGGGGGGAGCTACGAGCAGTACTTC. Its translation: CASGLSGGSYEQYF.

The rearrangement links TRBV6-6 to TRBJ2-1; 8 nucleotides line up with TRBD2. Germline trimming cut 6 bases from V and 2 bases from J; bases unmatched to any gene: 6. Per the germline V gene, CDR1 is MNHNY and CDR2 is SVGAGI (reference sequence). This CDR3 is 15 amino acids long. CDR3 amino acids: CASRLREDPYNEQFF. CDR3 nucleotides: TGTGCCAGCAGGTTGCGGGAGGACCCCTACAATGAGCAGTTCTTC.

V and J are TRBV25-1 and TRBJ1-1; D is undetermined. V was clipped by 6 bases and J by 1 base, with 9 bases between them. Germline-derived CDR1 and CDR2 are MGHDK and SYGVNS. The CDR3 loop spans 13 amino acids. The CDR3 sequence: CASSERGNTEAFF. The CDR3 bases are TGTGCCAGCAGCGAACGGGGGAACACTGAAGCTTTCTTT.

The chain combines TRBV5-1 with TRBJ2-1; 9 bases match TRBD2. Germline V gene lookup returns CDR1 SGHRS and CDR2 YFSETQ. V gave up 4 bases and J gave up 2 bases; unmatched junction bases: 4. This CDR3 has 15 amino acids. The CDR3 loop reads CASSPSSGAYNEQFF. For the CDR3, the DNA is TGCGCCAGCAGCCCTTCTAGCGGGGCCTACAATGAGCAGTTCTTC. The whole variable domain, filled in from reference TRBV5-1 and TRBJ2-1, reads KAGVTQTPRYLIKTRGQQVTLSCSPISGHRSVSWYQQTPGQGLQFLFEYFSETQRNKGNFPGRFSGRQFSNSRSEMNVSTLELGDSALYLCASSPSSGAYNEQFFGPGTRLTVL.

The rearrangement links TRBV3-1 (or the pseudogene TRBV3-2) to TRBJ2-7; 7 bases line up with TRBD1. With 4 bases clipped from V and 2 bases from J, the junction kept 5 bases outside the gene matches. The CDR3 loop spans 14 amino acids. Germline CDR1 LGHDT, CDR2 YNNKEL (reference sequence). The DNA for the CDR3 is TGTGCCAGCAGCCGATCCGGGACAGCCTACGAGCAGTACTTC. Its translation is CASSRSGTAYEQYF.

This clone was picked up a small number of times. The chain employs TRBV21-1 and TRBJ2-7; the D segment call TRBD1 is taken from the table without a DNA check. TRBV21-1 is a listed pseudogene. The CDR3 spans 15 residues. CDR3 bases: TGTGCCAGCGTTGTCGGGGGACAGGGATGCTACGAGCAGTACTTC. It translates to CASVVGGQGCYEQYF.

The chain has TRBV28 and TRBJ1-6; 7 bases fit TRBD1. The CDR3 is made up of 16 amino acids. The J segment lost 7 bases and the V segment lost 5 bases, leaving 11 bases of the junction unmatched. Germline values: CDR1 MDHEN, CDR2 SYDVKM. In nucleotides, the CDR3 is TGTGCCAGCAGTCCCCACTCGGGACAGCCAAATTCACCCCTCCACTTT. Residues: CASSPHSGQPNSPLHF.

The rearrangement uses TRBV28 and TRBJ1-1; perhaps TRBD1 as D (6 bases). V was shortened by 3 bases and J by 1 base, with 21 bases between the two germline ends. CDR3 length: 18 amino acids. Germline V gives CDR1 MDHEN, CDR2 SYDVKM. Written as DNA, the CDR3 is TGTGCCAGCAGTTTTAGGTTTCTGGGGGCATCGCCGAACACTGAAGCTTTCTTT. As protein: CASSFRFLGASPNTEAFF. Drawing the rest from reference TRBV28 and TRBJ1-1, the complete variable domain is DVKVTQSSRYLVKRTGEKVFLECVQDMDHENMFWYRQDPGLGLRLIYFSYDVKMKEKGDIPEGYSVSREKKERFSLILESASTNQTSMYLCASSFRFLGASPNTEAFFGQGTRLTVV.

J is TRBJ2-7 and V is TRBV12-3 or TRBV12-4; a possible D gene is TRBD2 (5 bases). Trimming removed 5 bases from V and 5 bases from J, with 13 bases in between. The CDR3 has 13 residues. The CDR3 DNA reads TGTGCCAGCAGTCAGCGGTTTATCGACGAGCAGTACTTC. Protein product: CASSQRFIDEQYF.

The chain couples TRBV7-6 to TRBJ2-1; 10 nucleotides line up with TRBD2. Losses at the gene ends were 5 bases for V and 10 bases for J; bases not matched to a gene: 8. Germline CDR1 is SGHVS and CDR2 is FNYEAQ. This CDR3 has 14 amino acids. Here the CDR3 reads CASSPWSGRDEQFF. CDR3 coding DNA: TGTGCCAGCAGCCCGTGGAGCGGGAGGGACGAGCAGTTCTTC.

This sequence joins TRBV28 and TRBJ1-5; D remains ambiguous. The CDR3 loop spans 15 amino acids. Germline V gene data show CDR1 as MDHEN and CDR2 as SYDVKM. The V and J ends lost 3 bases and 3 bases respectively, with 12 bases between them. DNA for the CDR3: TGTGCCAGCAGTTTCGATGGCCGTTACAATCAGCCCCAGCATTTT. As protein: CASSFDGRYNQPQHF. Full variable domain (outside the CDR3, taken from reference TRBV28 and TRBJ1-5): DVKVTQSSRYLVKRTGEKVFLECVQDMDHENMFWYRQDPGLGLRLIYFSYDVKMKEKGDIPEGYSVSREKKERFSLILESASTNQTSMYLCASSFDGRYNQPQHFGDGTRLSIL.

The rearrangement joins TRBV18 to TRBJ2-5, with 8 bases aligning to TRBD2. Germline V gene lookup returns CDR1 KGHSH and CDR2 LQKENI. Trimming cost V 2 bases and J 3 bases; bases outside gene matches: 5. The CDR3 is made up of 15 amino acids. CDR3 nucleotide sequence: TGTGCCAGCTCACCAGTAGCGGGATCTGAAGAGACCCAGTACTTC. As protein: CASSPVAGSEETQYF.

V gene TRBV2 combines with J gene TRBJ1-5; possibly TRBD1 for D (6 bases). V was clipped by 7 bases and J by 2 bases, with 15 bases between them. Germline V CDR1 and CDR2: SNHLY, FYNNEI. The CDR3 loop spans 15 amino acids. The CDR3 region is CASNKNRVGNQPQHF. CDR3 DNA: TGTGCCAGCAATAAAAACAGGGTGGGCAATCAGCCCCAGCATTTT.